These T cell receptor beta chains were read from a single sample in a study of blood T cell repertoires in COVID-19. Repertoires were generated with immunoSEQ multiplex PCR, while TCRdb's copy carries only in-frame clones and drops some. This table has approximately 94,000 clones, 75% to 85% appearing once. Material for sequencing was peripheral blood. These receptors all come from a man aged 55-75 years with acute or convalescent COVID-19. The CDR3 runs from the conserved cysteine through the conserved F or W. The order of the fields is clone size, CDR3 length, D gene, V gene, J gene, CDR3 DNA, CDR3 protein. A D gene is named only where the DNA matches it firmly. Expanded clones get a size class; other rows say once, few or many, or leave the size out.

>.|15|TRBD1|TRBV27|TRBJ1-2
TGTGCCAGCAGCACCCGGGGGACAGGGTTTCGTGGCTACACCTTC
CASSTRGTGFRGYTF
>few|15|.|TRBV6-1|TRBJ1-6
TGTGCCAGCAGTGAACGACGGACAGTCGATTCACCCCTCCACTTT
CASSERRTVDSPLHF
>.|10|.|TRBV10-2|TRBJ1-1
TGCGCCACGTCGGGCACTGAAGCTTTCTTT
CATSGTEAFF
>.|15|.|TRBV7-2|TRBJ2-5
TGTGCCAGCAGCTTAGATAGGACATACCAAGAGACCCAGTACTTC
CASSLDRTYQETQYF
>.|16|.|TRBV28|TRBJ1-5
TGTGCCAGCGCTTCCGGCTTTGGGCAGGGATATCAGCCCCAGCATTTT
CASASGFGQGYQPQHF
>.|16|TRBD1|TRBV5-6|TRBJ1-4
TGTGCCAGCAGCCCACGCTCCGGGACAGGGGGTGAAAAACTGTTTTTT
CASSPRSGTGGEKLFF
>.|16|TRBD2|TRBV7-9|TRBJ2-3
TGTGCCAGCAGCCCCGGGACTAGCGTCAGCACAGATACGCAGTATTTT
CASSPGTSVSTDTQYF
>.|16|.|TRBV28|TRBJ1-1
TGTGCCAGCAGTTTAGAAACGCAGGGGCGGGTCACTGAAGCTTTCTTT
CASSLETQGRVTEAFF
>.|15|TRBD1|TRBV5-1|TRBJ1-2
TGCGCCAGCAGCGCAACTGGACAGGATCATTATAGCTACACCTTC
CASSATGQDHYSYTF
>.|15|TRBD1|TRBV15|TRBJ1-1
TGTGCCACCAGCAGAGGGCAGGGGGGAGAGAGTGAAGCTTTCTTT
CATSRGQGGESEAFF
>.|16|.|TRBV5-1|TRBJ1-1
TGCGCCAGCAGCTTAAGGGCCAGGGGAGTGAACACTGAAGCTTTCTTT
CASSLRARGVNTEAFF
>.|16|TRBD1|TRBV11-2|TRBJ2-5
TGTGCCAGCAGCTTAGGGACAGGGTCCCTCCAAGAGACCCAGTACTTC
CASSLGTGSLQETQYF
>.|15|TRBD1|TRBV2|TRBJ1-5
TGTGCCAGCAGAGTACAGGGGTTAAGCAATCAGCCCCAGCATTTT
CASRVQGLSNQPQHF
>.|16|.|TRBV5-6|TRBJ2-3
TGTGCCAGCAGCTTGGCTGCGACAGCCCGCACAGATACGCAGTATTTT
CASSLAATARTDTQYF
>.|19|.|TRBV7-9|TRBJ2-5
TGTGCCAGCAGCTCCTTAAGGTCCCGTGGGGGCAGGGAGTCGGAGACCCAGTACTTC
CASSSLRSRGGRESETQYF
>.|17|TRBD2|TRBV9|TRBJ2-1
TGTGCCAGCAGCGTTAGCGGGGGGGCCGTGGGCTACAATGAGCAGTTCTTC
CASSVSGGAVGYNEQFF
>.|16|TRBD2|TRBV29-1|TRBJ2-3
TGCAGCGTTGAAGGACTAGCGGGGGAAAGCACAGATACGCAGTATTTT
CSVEGLAGESTDTQYF
>.|13|.|TRBV10-3|TRBJ2-3
TGTGCCATCAGTACCACAGGACCAGATACGCAGTATTTT
CAISTTGPDTQYF
>.|13|.|TRBV30|TRBJ1-1
TGTGCCTGGATCCCCCACAGGGACACTGAAGCTTTCTTT
CAWIPHRDTEAFF
>.|15|TRBD2|TRBV11-2|TRBJ2-3
TGTGCCAGCAGCTATGGGGGCGGGGGGTCAGATACGCAGTATTTT
CASSYGGGGSDTQYF
>.|16|.|TRBV23-1|TRBJ1-6
TGCGCCAGCAGTCCAATTCCTGGGGACTCCTGTCCACCCCTCCACTTT
CASSPIPGDSCPPLHF
>.|14|.|TRBV5-1|TRBJ1-2
TGCGCCAGCAGGAGGGACTCAACAGGTTATGGCTACACCTTC
CASRRDSTGYGYTF
>.|16|TRBD1|TRBV5-1|TRBJ1-6
TGCGCCAGCAGCTTGACCCCGACAGGGGCTAATTCACCCCTCCACTTT
CASSLTPTGANSPLHF
>few|13|.|TRBV30|TRBJ1-4
TGTGCTTGGTCAGGCCAGATTGGTGAAAAACTGTTTTTT
CAWSGQIGEKLFF
>.|14|.|TRBV5-6|TRBJ2-1
TGTGCCAGCAGCTTGGGGTCTAGCGCCGCAGTGTTGTTCTTC
CASSLGSSAAVLFF
>few|16|.|TRBV5-4|TRBJ1-2
TGTGCCAGCAGCTTGGCCCCGGACAGAAAGGGAGATGGCTACACCTTC
CASSLAPDRKGDGYTF
>.|17|.|TRBV4-3|TRBJ1-2
TGCGCCAGTAGCCAAGAGCATTGGGTAGCGTCTAACTATGGCTACACCTTC
CASSQEHWVASNYGYTF
>.|14|TRBD1|TRBV28|TRBJ1-2
TGTGCCAGCAGTTTATGGAAGGACAGGGAGGTCTACACCTTC
CASSLWKDREVYTF
>.|18|.|TRBV18|TRBJ2-5
TGTGCCAGCTCACTACTAAGATTTGGGGCTTCAAACCAAGAGACCCAGTACTTC
CASSLLRFGASNQETQYF
>.|16|TRBD1|TRBV19|TRBJ1-1
TGTGCCAGTAGTCCCGGACAGGGAAAAATGAACACTGAAGCTTTCTTT
CASSPGQGKMNTEAFF
>few|16|TRBD1|TRBV24-1|TRBJ2-3
TGTGCCACCAGTGAGACCGGGACAGGAGCCACAGATACGCAGTATTTT
CATSETGTGATDTQYF
>.|17|TRBD1|TRBV24-1|TRBJ2-2
TGTGCCACCAGTGAGTCAGGGGGCCCCTTGGCCACCGGGGAGCTGTTTTTT
CATSESGGPLATGELFF
>.|16|.|TRBV27|TRBJ2-1
TGTGCCAGCAGGACTCAGGGTTTGGGCTCCTACAATGAGCAGTTCTTC
CASRTQGLGSYNEQFF
>few|16|.|TRBV28|TRBJ1-1
TGTGCCAGCAGTTTACAGGGGCGACTTGCGTGGACTGAAGCTTTCTTT
CASSLQGRLAWTEAFF
>.|14|TRBD1|TRBV6-5|TRBJ1-5
TGTGCCAGCCACACGGGACAGTTCAATCAGCCCCAGCATTTT
CASHTGQFNQPQHF
>.|15|.|TRBV28|TRBJ2-7
TGTGCCAGCAGTTTACGTGGCAGTTCGCTCTACGAGCAGTACTTC
CASSLRGSSLYEQYF
>.|18|.|TRBV5-1|TRBJ2-7
TGCGCCAGCAGCTTGCTGTTAGCCTTCAGCGAGGGTGTCTACGAGCAGTACTTC
CASSLLLAFSEGVYEQYF
>.|16|TRBD1|TRBV5-8|TRBJ1-2
TGTGCCAGCAGCCTGGTCGTGGGACAGGGAGGCTATGGCTACACCTTC
CASSLVVGQGGYGYTF
>.|15|TRBD1|TRBV5-6|TRBJ1-5
TGTGCCAGCAGATCTTCCGGGACAGGCAATCAGCCCCAGCATTTT
CASRSSGTGNQPQHF
>.|14|.|TRBV7-2|TRBJ1-2
TGTGCCAGCAGCTTAGCCCAGGGAAGCTATGGCTACACCTTC
CASSLAQGSYGYTF
>.|15|TRBD1|TRBV7-2|TRBJ2-1
TGTGCCAGCAGCGCCGCCACAGGGGTTTACAATGAGCAGTTCTTC
CASSAATGVYNEQFF